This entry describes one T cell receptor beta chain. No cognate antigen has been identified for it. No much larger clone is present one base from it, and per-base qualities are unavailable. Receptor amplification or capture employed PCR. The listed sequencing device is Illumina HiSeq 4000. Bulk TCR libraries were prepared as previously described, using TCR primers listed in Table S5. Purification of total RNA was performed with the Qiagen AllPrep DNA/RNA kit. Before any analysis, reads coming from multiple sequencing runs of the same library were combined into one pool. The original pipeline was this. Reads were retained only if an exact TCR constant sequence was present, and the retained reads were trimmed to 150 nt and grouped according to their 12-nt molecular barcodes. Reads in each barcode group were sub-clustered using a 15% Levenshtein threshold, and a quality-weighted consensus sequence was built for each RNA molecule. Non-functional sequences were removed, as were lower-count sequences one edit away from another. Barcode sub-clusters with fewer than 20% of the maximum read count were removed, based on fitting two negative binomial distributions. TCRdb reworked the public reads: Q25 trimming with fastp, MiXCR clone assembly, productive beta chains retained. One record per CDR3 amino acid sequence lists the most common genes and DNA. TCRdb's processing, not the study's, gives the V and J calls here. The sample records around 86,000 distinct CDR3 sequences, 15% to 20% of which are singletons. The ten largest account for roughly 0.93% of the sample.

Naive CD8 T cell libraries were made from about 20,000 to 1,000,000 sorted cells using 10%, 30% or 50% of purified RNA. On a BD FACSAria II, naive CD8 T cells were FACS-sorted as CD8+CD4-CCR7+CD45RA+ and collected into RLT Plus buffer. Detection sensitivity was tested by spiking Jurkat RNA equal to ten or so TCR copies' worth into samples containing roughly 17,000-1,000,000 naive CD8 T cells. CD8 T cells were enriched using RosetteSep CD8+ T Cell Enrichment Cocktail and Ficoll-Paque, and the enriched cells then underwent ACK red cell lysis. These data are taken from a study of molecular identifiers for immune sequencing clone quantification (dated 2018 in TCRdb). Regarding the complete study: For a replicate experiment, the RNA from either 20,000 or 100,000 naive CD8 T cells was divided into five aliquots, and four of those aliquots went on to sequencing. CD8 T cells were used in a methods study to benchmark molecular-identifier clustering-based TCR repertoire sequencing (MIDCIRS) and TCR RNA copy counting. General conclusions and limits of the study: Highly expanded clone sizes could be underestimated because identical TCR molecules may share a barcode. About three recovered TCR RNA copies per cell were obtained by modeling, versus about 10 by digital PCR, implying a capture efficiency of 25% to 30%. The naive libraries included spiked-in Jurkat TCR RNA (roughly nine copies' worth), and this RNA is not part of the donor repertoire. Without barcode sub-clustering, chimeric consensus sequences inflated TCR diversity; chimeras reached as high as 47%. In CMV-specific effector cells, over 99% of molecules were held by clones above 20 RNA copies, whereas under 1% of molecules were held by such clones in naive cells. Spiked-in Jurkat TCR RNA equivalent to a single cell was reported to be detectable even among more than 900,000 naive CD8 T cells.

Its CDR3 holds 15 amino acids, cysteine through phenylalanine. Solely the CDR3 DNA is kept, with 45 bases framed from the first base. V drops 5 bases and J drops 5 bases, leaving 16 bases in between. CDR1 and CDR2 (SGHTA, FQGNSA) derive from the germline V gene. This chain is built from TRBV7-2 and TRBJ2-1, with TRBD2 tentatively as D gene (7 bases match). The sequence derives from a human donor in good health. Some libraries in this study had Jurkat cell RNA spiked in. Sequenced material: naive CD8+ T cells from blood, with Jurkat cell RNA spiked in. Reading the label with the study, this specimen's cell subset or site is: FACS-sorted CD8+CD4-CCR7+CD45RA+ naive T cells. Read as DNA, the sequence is TGTGCCAGCAGCCGGGGGGCCCTTGGCCACAATGAGCAGTTCTTC. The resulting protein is CASSRGALGHNEQFF.